The next 22 T cell receptor beta chains were all read from a single sample in a study of CD8 T cells in ankylosing spondylitis. TCRdb analysed the 5' RACE reads with MiXCR anew, one entry per CDR3 protein. The sample includes about 340,000 distinct CDR3 sequences, 20% of them seen just once. The sample was blood, either unsorted or a sorted T cell fraction (not recorded which). The receptors originated from a male donor with ankylosing spondylitis or in good health (not recorded which).

The rearrangement links TRBV7-8 to TRBJ2-2, with D tentatively TRBD1 (6 bases). The CDR3 has 16 amino acids. Trimming shortened V by 4 bases and J by 2 bases, and 14 bases separated the two germline ends. CDR1 is SGHVS and CDR2 is FQNEAQ in the germline V gene. CDR3 amino acids: CASSYRDTENTGELFF. DNA for the CDR3: TGTGCCAGCAGCTATCGGGACACGGAAAACACCGGGGAGCTGTTTTTT.

J is TRBJ1-1 and V is TRBV11-2; D is unresolved. Germline loops: CDR1 SGHAT, CDR2 FQNNGV. This CDR3 is 14 amino acids long. Trimming cost V 6 bases and J 5 bases, with 16 bases left between them. In DNA form, the CDR3 reads TGTGCCAGCAGTTCGGGGTCGTTTGGGACTGAAGCTTTCTTT. Protein: CASSSGSFGTEAFF.

The chain recombines TRBV29-1 with TRBJ2-7; a weak D match, TRBD2 (5 bases). Trimming shortened V by 3 bases and J by 4 bases, and 13 bases separated the two germline ends. The CDR3 contains 13 residues. Germline lookup yields CDR1 SQVTM and CDR2 ANQGSEA. Written as DNA, the CDR3 is TGCAGCGTTGAGACCGGACTCGGTTACGAGCAGTACTTC. Translation: CSVETGLGYEQYF.

This chain joins TRBV29-1 and TRBJ2-7; either TRBD1 or TRBD2 may fit D (6 bases each). This CDR3 comprises 12 residues. V gave up 4 bases and J gave up 2 bases, with 9 bases separating them. Per germline, CDR1 SQVTM and CDR2 ANQGSEA. The CDR3 loop is CSVGGAPYEQYF. CDR3 nucleotides: TGCAGCGTTGGGGGGGCACCCTACGAGCAGTACTTC.

This clonotype was seen at least ten times. V and J are TRBV20-1 and TRBJ2-1; D unclear. With 5 bases removed from V and 0 bases from J, the gap between germline ends came to 11 bases. Germline V CDR1 and CDR2: DFQATT, SNEGSKA (reference sequence). This CDR3 is 14 amino acids long. CDR3: CSACPTLSYNEQFF. For the CDR3, the DNA is TGCAGTGCTTGTCCGACTCTCTCCTACAATGAGCAGTTCTTC.

The chain is built from TRBV10-2 and TRBJ2-3, with D possibly TRBD2 on 6 matching bases. The V end lost 7 bases, the J end lost 9 bases, and 17 bases lay between the germline ends. This CDR3 region has 13 residues. The germline V gene has CDR1 WSHSY and CDR2 SAAADI. CDR3 nucleotides: TGCGCCAGCACCCCTTGGGACGGGAGCACGCAGTATTTT. It specifies CASTPWDGSTQYF.

This sequence joins TRBV30 and TRBJ2-5; the match to TRBD1 covers 8 bases. V lost 0 bases to trimming and J lost 5 bases; unmatched junction nucleotides: 11. The CDR3 consists of 16 residues. CDR1 is GTSNPN and CDR2 is SVGIG in the germline V gene (reference sequence). Here the CDR3 reads CAWSVGSQGAFETQYF. In DNA form, the CDR3 reads TGTGCCTGGAGTGTAGGGAGTCAGGGGGCGTTTGAGACCCAGTACTTC.

Comment on this clonotype: One end of the junction fails to match germline, which may point to a read error. The CDR3 protein is CAISLQASGGKGTGELFF. DNA for the CDR3: TGTGCCATCAGTTTACAGGCTAGCGGGGGGAAGGGCACCGGGGAGCTGTTTTTT. This chain uses TRBV12-3 or TRBV12-4 with TRBJ2-2; 11 bases fit TRBD2. The CDR3 has 18 amino acids.

This chain links TRBV6-2 or TRBV6-3 with TRBJ2-1; 12 bases line up with TRBD2. Germline CDR1 reads MNHEY; CDR2 reads SVGEGT. This CDR3 region has 17 residues. The trim removed 5 bases at V and 7 bases at J, leaving 12 bases unmatched. The CDR3 DNA sequence: TGTGCCAGCAGTCCCTCACTAGCGGGGGGCTTTCGGAATGAGCAGTTCTTC. Translating it yields CASSPSLAGGFRNEQFF.

This clonotype turned up a few times. The chain employs TRBV12-3 or TRBV12-4 and TRBJ2-4; D may be TRBD1 (6 bases). The CDR3 spans 16 residues. Trimming removed 2 bases at V and 3 bases at J, with 14 bases between. The chain's CDR3 is CASSLQGYLGKNIQYF. The CDR3 DNA follows: TGTGCCAGCAGTTTACAGGGGTATCTTGGCAAAAACATTCAGTACTTC.

This clonotype was seen only a few times. V and J are TRBV12-3 or TRBV12-4 and TRBJ2-2; D is uncertain. V was pared by 6 bases and J by 8 bases, with 10 bases between. The CDR3 extends over 12 amino acids. In DNA form, the CDR3 reads TGTGCCAGCAGCGACCGCCGAGGGGAGCTGTTTTTT. Its translation is CASSDRRGELFF.

The chain carries TRBV30 and TRBJ2-5, with 7 bases that match TRBD2. In germline, CDR1 is GTSNPN, CDR2 SVGIG (reference sequence). This CDR3 is 15 amino acids long. The ends lost 0 bases at V and 3 bases at J; junction bases unmatched: 7. CDR3 in DNA: TGTGCCTGGAGTGTACTAGGGAGCGGGGAAGAGACCCAGTACTTC. Translated: CAWSVLGSGEETQYF.

This rearrangement joins TRBV12-3 or TRBV12-4 to TRBJ2-1; D might be TRBD1 (5 bases). The CDR3 loop spans 14 amino acids. The V and J ends lost 1 base and 5 bases respectively, with 9 bases between them. In nucleotides, the CDR3 is TGTGCCAGCAGTTTAGGCCAGGACAACAATGAGCAGTTCTTC. Its protein is CASSLGQDNNEQFF.

This clonotype turned up a few times. This chain links TRBV29-1 with TRBJ2-7; 12 bases are a match to TRBD1. The CDR3 sequence is 15 residues long. CDR1 and CDR2 (germline): SQVTM, ANQGSEA. V gave up 3 bases and J gave up 5 bases; unmatched junction bases: 8. CDR3 residues: CSVDVGTGGPDEQYF. Written as DNA, the CDR3 is TGCAGCGTTGATGTAGGGACAGGGGGCCCGGACGAGCAGTACTTC.

This clonotype was seen a few times. The genes are TRBV7-6 and TRBJ2-7; D perhaps matches TRBD1 (5 bases). V was trimmed by 1 base and J by 3 bases, leaving 13 bases between them. This CDR3 is 15 amino acids long. Germline-derived CDR1 and CDR2 are SGHVS and FNYEAQ. CDR3 in DNA: TGTGCCAGCAGCTTAGGGCATGGGGCATACTACGAGCAGTACTTC. Its protein is CASSLGHGAYYEQYF.

CDR3 bases: TGTGCCGGTCAAGGGGCAGGGTCCTACAATGAGCAGTTCTTC. The encoded protein is CAGQGAGSYNEQFF. The chain employs TRBV2 and TRBJ2-1; tentatively, D is TRBD1 (5 bases). Germline values: CDR1 SNHLY, CDR2 FYNNEI. The CDR3 is 14 amino acids. Trimming removed 11 bases from V and 1 base from J, with 15 bases in between.

This clonotype has a handful of counts. The V gene is TRBV12-3 or TRBV12-4, the J gene TRBJ1-1; D uncertain. V was cut by 7 bases and J by 10 bases, with 22 bases left in between. The CDR3 has 14 amino acids. This chain's CDR3 is CASTPLVASPRAFF. In DNA, the CDR3 is TGTGCCAGCACCCCACTTGTGGCTTCTCCCCGAGCTTTCTTT.

The chain uses TRBV6-6 and TRBJ1-1; D is undetermined. Germline CDR1 reads MNHNY; CDR2 reads SVGAGI (reference sequence). The CDR3 totals 11 residues. Trimming removed 10 bases from V and 6 bases from J, with 12 bases in between. Here the CDR3 reads CATLWPPEAFF. CDR3 sequence (DNA): TGTGCCACCCTATGGCCCCCTGAAGCTTTCTTT.

This clonotype was counted only a few times. V usage is TRBV20-1 and J usage is TRBJ2-5; D is perhaps TRBD1 (6 bases). With 5 bases removed from V and 0 bases from J, the gap between germline ends came to 16 bases. Germline CDR1 and CDR2: DFQATT and SNEGSKA (reference sequence). CDR3 length: 15 residues. Written as DNA, the CDR3 is TGCAGTGCTGGCCGGGACATACCGTACCAAGAGACCCAGTACTTC. It specifies CSAGRDIPYQETQYF.

In nucleotides, the CDR3 is TGTGCCAGCAGACGTCAGCCGGGACTAGGTTCCTACGAGCAGTACTTC. This encodes CASRRQPGLGSYEQYF. This chain connects TRBV11-2 to TRBJ2-7; 8 nucleotides match TRBD2. V was clipped by 6 bases and J by 1 base; unmatched bases: 11. The CDR3 consists of 16 residues. Germline V gives CDR1 SGHAT, CDR2 FQNNGV. The variable domain in full, with the rest retrieved from reference TRBV11-2 and TRBJ2-7, is EAGVAQSPRYKIIEKRQSVAFWCNPISGHATLYWYQQILGQGPKLLIQFQNNGVVDDSQLPKDRFSAERLKGVDSTLKIQPAKLEDSAVYLCASRRQPGLGSYEQYFGPGTRLTVT.

This clonotype has only a few counts. This chain connects TRBV4-1 to TRBJ2-7; D is unclear. The germline V and J ends were trimmed by 1 base and 3 bases, with 10 bases remaining between them. Germline values: CDR1 MGHRA, CDR2 YSYEKL. The CDR3 is made up of 14 amino acids. The CDR3 reads CASSQVGMSYEQYF. CDR3 bases: TGCGCCAGCAGCCAAGTAGGGATGAGCTACGAGCAGTACTTC.

The genes are TRBV12-3 or TRBV12-4 and TRBJ2-5; tentatively, D is TRBD1 (5 bases). The ends were cut back, 3 bases at V and 4 bases at J, with 12 bases in the middle. The CDR3 contains 14 residues. The DNA for the CDR3 is TGTGCCAGCAGTTTTTGGGGCGTCGGAGAGACCCAGTACTTC. Its protein product is CASSFWGVGETQYF.